The clone carrying this T cell receptor (beta chain) was seen many times. Its matching antigen is unknown. The sample is drawn from a study of breast tumors, draining lymph nodes, adjacent tissues. Study results and limitations: That most tumor T cells come from lymph nodes remained unproven. Compared with lymph nodes, tumors were less diverse; compared with nontumor tissue, more. Findings are consistent with lymph node origin and intratumoral expansion of most tumor T cells.

Axillary draining lymph nodes of breast cancer patients supplied the node samples. CDR1 and CDR2 (germline): SGHAT, FQNNGV. The CDR3 length is 17 residues. V lost 5 bases to trimming and J lost 4 bases, with 21 bases between them. TCRdb re-called the multiplex PCR reads with MiXCR, one entry per CDR3 protein. The profile shows more than 200,000 distinct CDR3 sequences, 32% of them singletons. Sample: axillary lymph node tissue. V gene TRBV11-2 combines with J gene TRBJ2-1, with D perhaps matching TRBD2 (6 bases). The source of this sequence is a female donor with breast cancer. Some clones in this sample may be carry-over from other donors' samples. The CDR3 DNA follows: TGTGCCAGCAGCCCCCACCGTAGCGGAGGCACATACAATGAGCAGTTCTTC. The encoded protein is CASSPHRSGGTYNEQFF.